This entry lists 13 T cell receptor beta chains sequenced from one sample in a study of T cell repertoires in ileal Crohn's disease. The time point here: neoterminal ileum biopsy at postoperative endoscopy, about 6 months after surgery. Measured with immunoSEQ multiplex PCR; TCRdb has only the in-frame clones, and not every one. Of approximately 19,000 clones listed, 60% to 75% were seen once; the top ten hold less than 5%. Sequenced material: ileal tissue. These receptors were obtained from an adult with Crohn's disease.

This clone appeared a few times. The rearrangement links TRBV2 to TRBJ2-5; 15 bases align to TRBD2. The CDR3 consists of 13 residues. V lost 8 bases and J lost 6; bases outside the gene matches: 1. Germline CDR1 and CDR2: SNHLY and FYNNEI. The CDR3 DNA reads as TGTGCCAGCGGGACTAGCGGGAGGAAGACCCAGTACTTC. Its protein product is CASGTSGRKTQYF.

There are a few counts of this clone. The V call is TRBV6-5, the J call TRBJ1-5, with D tentatively TRBD1 (6 bases). Germline CDR1 and CDR2: MNHEY and SVGAGI. The CDR3 consists of 14 residues. The V end was cut by 4 bases, the J end by 6 bases, with 13 bases between. The CDR3: CASSSGGGSQPQHF. CDR3 nucleotide sequence: TGTGCCAGCAGTTCTGGGGGCGGAAGTCAGCCCCAGCATTTT.

The V call is TRBV5-8, the J call TRBJ2-2, with 7 bases lining up with TRBD2. The CDR3 spans 17 residues. Germline V CDR1 and CDR2: SGHTS, YDEGEE. V trimming: 2 bases; J trimming: 1 base; junction bases outside the gene matches: 8. The CDR3 sequence: CASSFFFLAVNTGELFF. Here the CDR3 DNA reads TGTGCCAGCAGCTTTTTTTTCCTAGCGGTGAACACCGGGGAGCTGTTTTTT.

This clone was observed a handful of times. V usage is TRBV6-4 and J usage is TRBJ2-2, with D possibly matching TRBD2 (5 bases). V was pared by 10 bases and J by 5 bases, with 17 bases between. Germline lookup yields CDR1 MRHNA and CDR2 SNTAGT. The CDR3 extends over 14 amino acids. CDR3 coding DNA: TGTGCCACCCAGGAGTCTAGGGAGACCGGGGAGCTGTTTTTT. Protein sequence: CATQESRETGELFF.

The CDR3 bases are TGTGCCAGCAGCCTAGCGGGGTCCTCCTACAATGAGCAGTTCTTC. Protein: CASSLAGSSYNEQFF. This chain links TRBV6-5 with TRBJ2-1; 9 positions agree with TRBD2. J lost 0 bases, V lost 6 bases, and 3 bases had no gene match. Looked up from germline, CDR1 is MNHEY and CDR2 is SVGAGI. This CDR3 contains 15 residues.

This clone was seen a single time. Written as DNA, the CDR3 is TGTGCCAGCAGTGAAACCGGCGGGGTTTTGCGTGGCTACACCTTC. As protein: CASSETGGVLRGYTF. The chain has TRBV6-1 and TRBJ1-2, with unresolved D. The CDR3 loop spans 15 amino acids. Germline CDR1 is MNHNS and CDR2 is SASEGT. V was clipped by 2 bases and J by 7 bases, with 17 bases between them.

The rearrangement links TRBV7-2 to TRBJ1-5; 7 nucleotides align to TRBD1. The germline V gene encodes CDR1 SGHTA and CDR2 FQGNSA. The CDR3 totals 16 residues. V lost 1 base to trimming and J lost 4 bases; unmatched junction nucleotides: 7. CDR3 loop: CASSLEATGWNQPQHF. The CDR3 bases are TGTGCCAGCAGCTTAGAGGCGACAGGGTGGAATCAGCCCCAGCATTTT.

This clone was counted only a few times. The chain combines TRBV5-4 with TRBJ2-2; 10 positions agree with TRBD2. The CDR3 is made up of 15 amino acids. Germline V gene lookup returns CDR1 SGHNT and CDR2 YYREEE (reference sequence). V was clipped by 4 bases and J by 4 bases; unmatched bases: 4. CDR3 DNA sequence: TGTGCCAGCAGCCTAAGCGGGAGGGCCACCGGGGAGCTGTTTTTT. Translation gives CASSLSGRATGELFF.

V usage is TRBV5-1 and J usage is TRBJ2-1; no definite D call. This CDR3 has 13 amino acids. Germline V gene lookup returns CDR1 SGHRS and CDR2 YFSETQ. V lost 1 base and J 2 bases, leaving 4 bases between the germline ends. In DNA form, the CDR3 reads TGCGCCAGCAGCTTGCCAACCTACAATGAGCAGTTCTTC. It yields the protein CASSLPTYNEQFF. Based on the CDR3 plus reference TRBV5-1 and TRBJ2-1, the full variable domain is KAGVTQTPRYLIKTRGQQVTLSCSPISGHRSVSWYQQTPGQGLQFLFEYFSETQRNKGNFPGRFSGRQFSNSRSEMNVSTLELGDSALYLCASSLPTYNEQFFGPGTRLTVL.

The rearrangement links TRBV10-2 to TRBJ2-5, with D hard to call. Deletions cut 4 bases from V and 2 bases from J, with 8 bases between. The length of the CDR3 is 13 residues. Germline values: CDR1 WSHSY, CDR2 SAAADI. CDR3 nucleotides: TGCGCCAGCAGTGGACTGATTCAAGAGACCCAGTACTTC. Protein product: CASSGLIQETQYF.

The chain uses TRBV5-4 and TRBJ1-2; a possible D gene is TRBD1 (6 bases). The V end was cut by 4 bases, the J end by 4 bases, with 20 bases between. The germline V gene has CDR1 SGHNT and CDR2 YYREEE (reference sequence). This CDR3 has 16 amino acids. CDR3 bases: TGTGCCAGCAGCCCCCGTGAATGGGGGCGCAGCTATGGCTACACCTTC. This codes for CASSPREWGRSYGYTF. The whole variable domain, remainder taken from reference TRBV5-4 and TRBJ1-2, is ETGVTQSPTHLIKTRGQQVTLRCSSQSGHNTVSWYQQALGQGPQFIFQYYREEENGRGNFPPRFSGLQFPNYSSELNVNALELDDSALYLCASSPREWGRSYGYTFGSGTRLTVV.

The chain couples TRBV28 to TRBJ2-1, with a tentative D call TRBD2 (5 bases). CDR1 and CDR2 from the germline V gene are MDHEN and SYDVKM. V gave up 3 bases and J gave up 2 bases, with 8 bases separating them. This CDR3 has 14 residues. The CDR3 loop is CASSLSGTYNEQFF. CDR3 DNA: TGTGCCAGCAGTTTGAGCGGAACCTACAATGAGCAGTTCTTC.

This chain links TRBV6-5 with TRBJ1-6; perhaps TRBD1 as D (6 bases). This CDR3 has 14 residues. The ends were cut back, 6 bases at V and 6 bases at J, with 12 bases in the middle. Germline V CDR1 and CDR2: MNHEY, SVGAGI. The CDR3 nucleotides read TGTGCCAGCAGGGGGACACCCTCTAATTCACCCCTCCACTTT. This gives the protein CASRGTPSNSPLHF.